The 5 T cell receptor beta chains below come from one sample, sequenced in a study of blood T cell repertoires in COVID-19. Method: immunoSEQ multiplex PCR; TCRdb's copy keeps in-frame clones and lacks some. The sample yields almost 400,000 clones, around 87% seen once. Input material: peripheral blood. These receptors were collected from a woman aged 55-69 years with COVID-19, enrolled during active disease.

The CDR3 nucleotides are TGCGCCAGCAGCTCTCCATTTATCGGACTGATCTCTGGAAACACCATATATTTT. It yields the protein CASSSPFIGLISGNTIYF. V is TRBV4-1 and J is TRBJ1-3; D is undetermined. In germline, CDR1 is MGHRA, CDR2 YSYEKL. With 5 bases removed from V and 0 bases from J, the gap between germline ends came to 20 bases. The CDR3 runs 18 residues.

V usage is TRBV11-2 and J usage is TRBJ2-1, with 11 bases aligning to TRBD2. There are 15 residues in the CDR3. With V trimmed by 6 bases and J by 4 bases, 5 bases remained unmatched. Germline V CDR1 and CDR2: SGHAT, FQNNGV. The CDR3 DNA sequence: TGTGCCAGCAGGTCGCCTAGCGGGGGGTACAATGAGCAGTTCTTC. It is translated as CASRSPSGGYNEQFF.

The chain recombines TRBV2 with TRBJ2-1; 8 bases line up with TRBD2. The CDR3 covers 13 residues. Germline lookup yields CDR1 SNHLY and CDR2 FYNNEI. J lost 7 bases, V lost 10 bases, and 9 bases had no gene match. Written as DNA, the CDR3 is TGTGCCATCTTAAGCGGGGGTGGGAATGAGCAGTTCTTC. Translating gives CAILSGGGNEQFF.

In nucleotides, the CDR3 is TGTGCCAGCAGTTACTCGGGGGGGTTGGGCAATGAGCAGTTCTTC. Its protein product is CASSYSGGLGNEQFF. V is TRBV6-5 and J is TRBJ2-1, with TRBD2 identical over 7 bases. The CDR3 has 15 residues. The germline CDR1 and CDR2 sequences are MNHEY and SVGAGI. Losses at the gene ends were 0 bases for V and 6 bases for J; bases not matched to a gene: 5.

The sample holds one count of this clone. The chain uses TRBV2 and TRBJ2-7, with 7 positions matching TRBD1. V was clipped by 3 bases and J by 3 bases; unmatched bases: 8. Germline V lookup: CDR1 SNHLY, CDR2 FYNNEI. CDR3 length: 15 amino acids. CDR3 in amino acids: CASSEEDRSYYEQYF. Written as DNA, the CDR3 is TGTGCCAGCAGTGAGGAGGACAGGAGCTACTACGAGCAGTACTTC.